The clone carrying this TCR beta chain was detected many times. Individual cDNA molecules each carried unique molecular identifiers attached by the library. One entry per CDR3 protein, called by TCRdb with MiXCR from the RACE reads. Altogether around 150,000 distinct CDR3 sequences are present, more than 14% being singletons, with the ten largest covering 1.5% to 2%. The time point denotes: patch test 1, 2 weeks after DPC sensitization. Documented treatment: therapeutic diphenylcyclopropenone sensitization with weekly scalp DPC. This sample stems from a study of human T cells and chemical hapten exposure. This TCR derives from a young woman with alopecia areata. Some clones in this sample may be carry-over from other donors' samples. Material: whole blood, obtained in connection with sensitization to the hapten diphenylcyclopropenone (DPC).

DNA for the CDR3: TGTGCCAGCAGTTATCGACAGGGTCAAGGCTATGGCTACACCTTC. Amino acids: CASSYRQGQGYGYTF. The J gene is TRBJ1-2, the V gene TRBV28; 7 positions match TRBD1. This CDR3 contains 15 residues. CDR1 is MDHEN and CDR2 is SYDVKM in the germline V gene. Trimming took 4 bases from V and 4 from J; bases not matched to a gene: 9.